This T cell receptor beta chain was identified during a study of human T cells and chemical hapten exposure. Overall study: Weekly administration of diphenylcyclopropenone to the scalp of patients continued throughout the roughly 25-week study. Study-wide findings and caveats: No change in TCRs above 1 in 1000 frequency was produced by DPC sensitization. In the PT1 data, expanded TCR counts showed a positive correlation with patch test score.

TCRdb itself ran the RACE reads through MiXCR, one entry per CDR3 protein. Here the sample spans about 52,000 distinct CDR3 sequences, 9.9% being singletons. There are many counts of this clonotype. Its antigen is as yet unknown. Time point indicated: patch test 3, about 24 weeks after DPC sensitization. Sample treatment: therapeutic diphenylcyclopropenone sensitization with weekly scalp DPC. CDR1 SEHNR and CDR2 FQNEAQ come from the germline V gene (reference sequence). Trimming at V came to 4 bases and at J to 3 bases, leaving 2 bases not matched to a gene. The CDR3 totals 13 residues. This sequence originates from a middle-aged woman with alopecia areata. Some clones in this sample may be carry-over from other donors' samples. J is TRBJ1-2 and V is TRBV7-9, with 7 bases lining up with TRBD1. The specimen comprised whole blood, sampled in connection with sensitization to the hapten diphenylcyclopropenone (DPC). CDR3 sequence: CASSSGTDYGYTF. The DNA of the CDR3 is TGTGCCAGCAGCTCTGGGACAGACTATGGCTACACCTTC.